This is a list of T cell receptor beta chains from one sample in a study of CD8+ T cells in alopecia areata. Clones were sequenced by immunoSEQ multiplex PCR, and TCRdb holds only the in-frame ones, with some missing. In the table there are 110,000 or so clones, approximately 59% of which are singletons. Sequenced sample: CD8+ T cells sorted from blood. These TCRs come from a human donor in good health. Each CDR3 is given with its conserved first and last residue. A D gene is named only where the DNA matches it firmly. Expanded clones are given a class, and other clones once, few, many or no size at all.

V,size,J,D,DNA,CDR3
TRBV23-1,.,TRBJ2-6,.,TGCGCCAGCAGTCAATCCCGCGGGTCTGGGGCCAACGTCCTGACTTTC,CASSQSRGSGANVLTF
TRBV5-6,.,TRBJ2-1,TRBD1,TGTGCCAGCAGCCGAGGGACAGGGTCATACAATGAGCAGTTCTTC,CASSRGTGSYNEQFF
TRBV13,.,TRBJ2-1,.,TGTGCCAGCAGCTCCCCATCCTACAATGAGCAGTTCTTC,CASSSPSYNEQFF
TRBV2,.,TRBJ1-4,TRBD1,TGTGCCAGCAGGAATGGACAGGCCACAACTAATGAAAAACTGTTTTTT,CASRNGQATTNEKLFF
TRBV2,.,TRBJ1-2,.,TGTGCCAGCAGTGAAGCGCTTTACGGCTACACCTTC,CASSEALYGYTF
TRBV4-1,.,TRBJ2-7,.,TGCGCCAGCAGCCAAGCTCTTACAGGGAGCTCCTACGAGCAGTACTTC,CASSQALTGSSYEQYF
TRBV28,few,TRBJ2-5,.,TGTGCCAGCAGTACCAGGGGAGAGACCCAGTACTTC,CASSTRGETQYF
TRBV7-2,few,TRBJ1-3,TRBD1,TGTGCCAGCAGCTCGACGGCGGGACAGAACTCTGGAAACACCATATATTTT,CASSSTAGQNSGNTIYF
TRBV28,.,TRBJ2-5,.,TGTGCCAGCAGTCGGTGGGCAGCCAATACTAGGGAGACCCAGTACTTC,CASSRWAANTRETQYF
TRBV15,.,TRBJ2-5,.,TGTGCCACCAGCCACGGAGAGGACTGGAGAGAGACCCAGTACTTC,CATSHGEDWRETQYF
TRBV7-9,.,TRBJ2-1,TRBD2,TGTGCCAGCAGCCAAAGCGGGGGGCCTCCTGAGCAGTTCTTC,CASSQSGGPPEQFF
TRBV13,.,TRBJ2-4,TRBD1,TGTGCCAGCAGCCCGACAGGGGACAGGGGGCGAGGGGACGCCAAAAACATTCAGTACTTC,CASSPTGDRGRGDAKNIQYF
TRBV2,.,TRBJ2-6,.,TGTGCCAGCAGGTTCAGTGTCTCTGGGGCCAACGTCCTGACTTTC,CASRFSVSGANVLTF
TRBV7-9,few,TRBJ2-7,.,TGTGCCAGCAGCTTATCCGGTGTACCGAACTCCTACGAGCAGTACTTC,CASSLSGVPNSYEQYF
TRBV7-9,.,TRBJ2-1,.,TGTGCCAGCAGCCGGCAGAACTCCTACAATGAGCAGTTCTTC,CASSRQNSYNEQFF
TRBV7-2,.,TRBJ2-7,.,TGTGCCAGCAGCCTGCCCCCGGGCAGTCCCTACGAGCAGTACTTC,CASSLPPGSPYEQYF